The following is a T cell receptor (beta chain) sequence with its context. No antigen is known for it. The data originate from a study of OX40 agonist ivuxolimab in advanced cancers. Study background: Dose-escalation patients had hepatocellular carcinoma, melanoma, renal cell or head and neck cancer. Participants could have had prior anti-PD-1, anti-PD-L1 or anti-CTLA-4 therapy, and roughly 39% had some.

General study points: The mean number of expanded clones was higher in CD8+ T cells than in CD4+. Compared with others, partial responders at 0.1-3.0 mg/kg displayed clonal expansion among the lowest.

The V gene lost 1 base and the J gene lost 4 bases, with 3 bases spanning the gap. This CDR3 is 12 amino acids long. Germline CDR1 and CDR2: SGHRS and YFSETQ. Assay: immunoSEQ multiplex PCR; the TCRdb copy retains only in-frame clones and omits some. The profile shows tens of thousands of clones, 70% to 90% of them singletons. The V and J genes are TRBV5-1 and TRBJ1-3; D gene unclear. The clonotype originates from an adult with an advanced solid tumor such as melanoma, head and neck, liver or kidney cancer. The input for sequencing was CD4+ or CD8+ T cells sorted from blood, taken in a trial of the OX40 agonist ivuxolimab. CDR3 in amino acids: CASSLPGNTIYF. DNA for the CDR3: TGCGCCAGCAGCTTGCCCGGAAACACCATATATTTT.